These T cell receptor beta chains were read from a single sample in a study of T cells in Graves' hyperthyroidism and ophthalmopathy. One entry per CDR3 protein results from TCRdb running MiXCR on the multiplex PCR reads. The table includes about 360,000 distinct CDR3 sequences, more than 15% detected once. The sequenced material came from blood. The receptors here all came from a woman in her late teens or twenties with Graves' hyperthyroidism that later progressed to Graves' ophthalmopathy. CDR3s include the opening cysteine and the closing phenylalanine or tryptophan. The order of the fields is CDR3 length, J gene, clone size, D gene, V gene, CDR3 DNA, CDR3 protein. D genes are given only for firm matches. A row's size may be missing; if present it is once, few, many or a size class.

14	TRBJ2-5	.	.	TRBV18	TGTGCCAGCTCCCCGGGTTCGGGGGGCGAGACCCAGTACTTC	CASSPGSGGETQYF
17	TRBJ2-3	.	TRBD1	TRBV4-3	TGCGCCAGCAGCCAAGATGGCACAGGGGCGGGCACAGATACGCAGTATTTT	CASSQDGTGAGTDTQYF
13	TRBJ2-3	many	.	TRBV7-2	TGTGCCAGCAGCTACCTCGGTAGAGATACGCAGTATTTT	CASSYLGRDTQYF
14	TRBJ1-1	few	.	TRBV9	TGTGCCAGCAGCGTAGGTGGGGGGGGCACTGAAGCTTTCTTT	CASSVGGGGTEAFF
10	TRBJ2-1	many	.	TRBV12-3/TRBV12-4	TGTGCCAGTGGTAGTCGGGAGCAGTTCTTC	CASGSREQFF
15	TRBJ2-1	many	.	TRBV7-2	TGTGCCAGCAGCATTAGCGTAAGCTCCTACAATGAGCAGTTCTTC	CASSISVSSYNEQFF
12	TRBJ2-7	many	TRBD1	TRBV6-1	TGTGCCAGCAGTCGAACAGGGGACGAGCAGTACTTC	CASSRTGDEQYF
15	TRBJ2-1	few	TRBD2	TRBV7-2	TGTGCCAGCAGCCGGGGGACTAGCGACTACAATGAGCAGTTCTTC	CASSRGTSDYNEQFF
14	TRBJ2-1	many	.	TRBV13	TGTGCCAGCAGCGCTAGAACTTTGGACCAAGAGCAGTTCTTC	CASSARTLDQEQFF
12	TRBJ2-5	few	.	TRBV15	TGTGCCACCAGCAGAGATGGAGAGACCCAGTACTTC	CATSRDGETQYF
15	TRBJ2-5	.	.	TRBV15	TGTGCCACCAGCAGAAACGGAGCCAACCAAGAGACCCAGTACTTC	CATSRNGANQETQYF
14	TRBJ2-3	many	TRBD1	TRBV5-1	TGCGCCAGCAGCCCGGACAGGGTGACAGATACGCAGTATTTT	CASSPDRVTDTQYF
11	TRBJ2-3	many	.	TRBV9	TGTGCCAGCAGCGAGGCGGATACGCAGTATTTT	CASSEADTQYF
15	TRBJ2-7	.	TRBD2	TRBV19	TGTGCCAGTAGGGTTTCTAGCGGAAACGCCTACGAGCAGTACTTC	CASRVSSGNAYEQYF
15	TRBJ2-1	many	TRBD2	TRBV5-1	TGCGCCAGCAGCTTGACTAGCGCAGCCTACAATGAGCAGTTCTTC	CASSLTSAAYNEQFF
13	TRBJ2-5	.	.	TRBV3-1	TGTGCCAGCAGCCAAGTCATCTCCTGGGGCCAGTACTTC	CASSQVISWGQYF
14	TRBJ2-6	few	.	TRBV6-2/TRBV6-3	TGTGCCAGCAGTCAGAACTCTGGGGCCAACGTCCTGACTTTC	CASSQNSGANVLTF
14	TRBJ2-1	many	.	TRBV18	TGTGCCAGCTCACCTCGGGAGACCGCCCATGAGCAGTTCTTC	CASSPRETAHEQFF
15	TRBJ1-1	many	TRBD1	TRBV10-3	TGTGCCATCACTGCCCTGGACAGGGCAAACACTGAAGCTTTCTTT	CAITALDRANTEAFF
16	TRBJ2-7	many	.	TRBV27	TGTGCCAGCAGTCCCCAGAGAGCGGGTAGCTCCTACGAGCAGTACTTC	CASSPQRAGSSYEQYF
15	TRBJ2-5	few	.	TRBV4-1	TGCGCCAGCAGCCAAGATGAGGGCCGGTCAGAGACCCAGTACTTC	CASSQDEGRSETQYF
12	TRBJ1-5	few	.	TRBV14	TGTGCCAGCAGCTGGAGAGATCAGCCCCAGCATTTT	CASSWRDQPQHF
16	TRBJ2-5	many	TRBD2	TRBV7-9	TGTGCCAGCAGACCTGCCCTAGCGGGGATGGGGGAGACCCAGTACTTC	CASRPALAGMGETQYF
18	TRBJ2-7	many	TRBD2	TRBV28	TGTGCCAGCAGTTTAAACCCGGGACTAGCGGGCGACCGATACGAGCAGTACTTC	CASSLNPGLAGDRYEQYF
13	TRBJ1-2	many	.	TRBV5-1	TGCGCCAGCAGCCTCCAGGGCCCCTATGGCTACACCTTC	CASSLQGPYGYTF
11	TRBJ2-7	many	.	TRBV29-1	TGCAGCGTTGGGGGAGCTTACGAGCAGTACTTC	CSVGGAYEQYF
15	TRBJ2-1	few	.	TRBV4-3	TGCGCCAGCAGCCAAGCGTGGAACAGTTACAATGAGCAGTTCTTC	CASSQAWNSYNEQFF
15	TRBJ2-4	.	.	TRBV4-3	TGCGCCAGCAGCCAAAGACACCAACCGGGGAACATTCAGTACTTC	CASSQRHQPGNIQYF
15	TRBJ1-2	many	.	TRBV2	TGTGCCAGCAGGGGGGGCCTACAGGGAAGGTATGGCTACACCTTC	CASRGGLQGRYGYTF
14	TRBJ1-1	many	.	TRBV18	TGTGCCAGCTCACCAATTCAGGGGATCGCTGAAGCTTTCTTT	CASSPIQGIAEAFF
13	TRBJ2-7	.	.	TRBV14	TGTGCCAGCAGCCAAGATAGGATAAGCGAGCAGTACTTC	CASSQDRISEQYF
16	TRBJ2-1	many	TRBD2	TRBV12-3/TRBV12-4	TGTGCCAGCAGTTTATTCCTAGCGGGAGGGCCGAATGAGCAGTTCTTC	CASSLFLAGGPNEQFF
12	TRBJ2-2	many	.	TRBV4-1	TGCGCCAGCAGCCAAGCGGCCGGGGAGCTGTTTTTT	CASSQAAGELFF
16	TRBJ2-2	.	TRBD2	TRBV12-3/TRBV12-4	TGTGCCAGCAGTTTTACGTCTAGCGGTAACACCGGGGAGCTGTTTTTT	CASSFTSSGNTGELFF
14	TRBJ2-7	few	TRBD1	TRBV28	TGTGCCAGCGGGACCAGGGGGCTTTCCTACGAGCAGTACTTC	CASGTRGLSYEQYF
16	TRBJ2-6	.	.	TRBV5-1	TGCGCCAGCAGCTTGGGGCACCCCTCTGGGGCCAACGTCCTGACTTTC	CASSLGHPSGANVLTF
14	TRBJ2-5	.	TRBD2	TRBV7-9	TGTGCCAGCGGGCTAGCGGGAGTGATAGAGACCCAGTACTTC	CASGLAGVIETQYF
17	TRBJ2-2	.	TRBD2	TRBV15	TGTGCCACCAGCAGAGCTTGGGCGGGAGGGCCTGGCGGGGAGCTGTTTTTT	CATSRAWAGGPGGELFF
16	TRBJ2-7	few	.	TRBV4-1	TGCGCCAGCAGCCAAGGCCTGGGTAAGAGCCCCTACGAGCAGTACTTC	CASSQGLGKSPYEQYF
13	TRBJ2-5	many	TRBD2	TRBV2	TGTGCCAGCCTCCGGACTAGCTTGGAGACCCAGTACTTC	CASLRTSLETQYF
15	TRBJ2-1	many	.	TRBV2	TGTGCCAGCAGTCCGCGTCTCAACTCCTACAATGAGCAGTTCTTC	CASSPRLNSYNEQFF
16	TRBJ2-7	many	TRBD2	TRBV5-1	TGCGCCAGCAGCTTGTGGCTTGCGGGAGGGAACTACGAGCAGTACTTC	CASSLWLAGGNYEQYF
19	TRBJ2-1	.	TRBD2	TRBV20-1	TGCAGTGCTAGGGACAGCGGGAGGGATCTCAACTACATTTACAATGAGCAGTTCTTC	CSARDSGRDLNYIYNEQFF
16	TRBJ2-1	few	TRBD2	TRBV19	TGTGCCAGTAGTCCCTGGACTAGCGGGAGAGAAACTGAGCAGTTCTTC	CASSPWTSGRETEQFF
12	TRBJ2-7	many	.	TRBV6-1	TGTGCCAGCACTGGAGGGGGAGACGAGCAGTACTTC	CASTGGGDEQYF
16	TRBJ2-5	many	.	TRBV7-9	TGTGCCAGCAGTTCCTTTCCCGGCTGGTACCAAGAGACCCAGTACTTC	CASSSFPGWYQETQYF
15	TRBJ2-1	.	.	TRBV28	TGTGCCAGTTGCGAACAGGGCATGTCGTGCAATGAGCAGTTCTTC	CASCEQGMSCNEQFF
20	TRBJ2-5	.	TRBD2	TRBV5-1	TGCGCCAGCGTATTCGCTGGACTAGCGGGAGTTCAGGGGCCCGAAGAGACCCAGTACTTC	CASVFAGLAGVQGPEETQYF